This T cell receptor beta chain originates from a study of regulatory T cells in long-lasting Graves disease. Germline V gene data show CDR1 as DFQATT and CDR2 as SNEGSKA (reference sequence). This CDR3 comprises 14 residues. Trimming stripped 1 base from V and 2 bases from J, with 9 bases between. This clonotype was counted only a few times. The sample's time point: newly diagnosed GD, antithyroid drugs for less than 3 months. The TCR library was made from RNA that had been extracted from PBMCs in TRIzol. Sequencing libraries for TCR beta were prepared with iRepertoire HTBI primers and Arm-PCR of CDR3 regions. One entry per CDR3 protein, called by TCRdb with MiXCR from the multiplex PCR reads. The sample holds 350,000 to 550,000 distinct CDR3 sequences, around 17% seen once. These data were also reused for a study on T cells in Graves' hyperthyroidism and ophthalmopathy.

This chain connects TRBV20-1 to TRBJ1-3; tentatively, D is TRBD1 (5 bases). Here the sequenced sample was peripheral blood mononuclear cells (PBMCs), taken at new diagnosis, from a patient treated with antithyroid drugs. The TCR sequence derives from a woman between 18 and 29 years old with Graves disease. The CDR3 region has the DNA TGCAGTGCTAGAGCTGGGGACCCTGGAAACACCATATATTTT. It yields the protein CSARAGDPGNTIYF.